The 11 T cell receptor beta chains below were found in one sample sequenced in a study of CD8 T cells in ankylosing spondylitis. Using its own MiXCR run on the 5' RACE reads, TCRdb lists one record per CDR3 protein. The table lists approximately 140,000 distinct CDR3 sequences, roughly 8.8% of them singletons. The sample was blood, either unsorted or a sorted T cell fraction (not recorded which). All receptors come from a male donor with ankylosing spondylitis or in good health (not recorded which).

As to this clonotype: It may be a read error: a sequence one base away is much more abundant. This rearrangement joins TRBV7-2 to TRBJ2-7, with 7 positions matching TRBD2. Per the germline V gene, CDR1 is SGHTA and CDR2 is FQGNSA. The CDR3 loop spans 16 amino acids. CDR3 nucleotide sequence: TGTGGCAGCAGCTTAGGTAATTGGCGGGAGTTCAACGAGCAGTACTTC. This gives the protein CGSSLGNWREFNEQYF.

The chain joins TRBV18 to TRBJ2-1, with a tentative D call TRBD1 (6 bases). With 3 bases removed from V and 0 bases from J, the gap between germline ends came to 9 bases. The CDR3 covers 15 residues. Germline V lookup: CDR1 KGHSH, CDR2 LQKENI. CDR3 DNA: TGTGCCAGCTCACCGGACAGATTCTCCTACAATGAGCAGTTCTTC. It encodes CASSPDRFSYNEQFF.

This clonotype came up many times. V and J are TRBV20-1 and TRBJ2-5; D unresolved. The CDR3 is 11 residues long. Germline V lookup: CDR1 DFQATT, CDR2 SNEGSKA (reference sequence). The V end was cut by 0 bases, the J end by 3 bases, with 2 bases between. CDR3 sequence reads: CSAREEETQYF. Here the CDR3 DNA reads TGCAGTGCTAGAGAAGAAGAGACCCAGTACTTC.

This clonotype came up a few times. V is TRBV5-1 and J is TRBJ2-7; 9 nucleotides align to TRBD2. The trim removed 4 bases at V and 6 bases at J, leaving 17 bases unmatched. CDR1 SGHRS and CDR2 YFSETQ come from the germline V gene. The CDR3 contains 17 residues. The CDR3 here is CASSPRFTSGPTAEQYF. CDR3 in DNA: TGCGCCAGCAGCCCAAGATTCACTAGCGGGCCAACGGCCGAGCAGTACTTC.

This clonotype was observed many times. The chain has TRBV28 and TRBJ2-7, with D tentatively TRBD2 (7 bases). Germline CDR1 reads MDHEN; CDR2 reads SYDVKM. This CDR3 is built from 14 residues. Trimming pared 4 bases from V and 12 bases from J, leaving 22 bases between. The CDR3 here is CASSWTQGNGRWYF. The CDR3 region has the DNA TGTGCCAGCAGTTGGACACAGGGAAACGGGAGGTGGTACTTC.

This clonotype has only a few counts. DNA of the CDR3: TGCAGCGTTGTGCTAGCGGGAGTAGGTGAGCAGTACTTC. Translated: CSVVLAGVGEQYF. J is TRBJ2-7 and V is TRBV29-1; 10 bases match TRBD2. This CDR3 contains 13 residues. The germline CDR1 and CDR2 sequences are SQVTM and ANQGSEA. Germline trimming cut 4 bases from V and 7 bases from J; bases unmatched to any gene: 7.

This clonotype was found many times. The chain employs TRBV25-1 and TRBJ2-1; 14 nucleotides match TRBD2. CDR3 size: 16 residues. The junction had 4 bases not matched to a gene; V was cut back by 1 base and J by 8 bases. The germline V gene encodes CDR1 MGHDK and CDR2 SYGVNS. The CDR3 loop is CASSESGTSGSDEQFF. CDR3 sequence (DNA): TGTGCCAGCAGTGAATCGGGGACTAGCGGGAGTGATGAGCAGTTCTTC.

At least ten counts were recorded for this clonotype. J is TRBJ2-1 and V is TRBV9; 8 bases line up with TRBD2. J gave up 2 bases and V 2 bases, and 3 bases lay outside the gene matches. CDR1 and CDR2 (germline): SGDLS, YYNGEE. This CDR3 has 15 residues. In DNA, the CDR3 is TGTGCCAGCAGCGTTGGACTAGCAGCCTACAATGAGCAGTTCTTC. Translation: CASSVGLAAYNEQFF.

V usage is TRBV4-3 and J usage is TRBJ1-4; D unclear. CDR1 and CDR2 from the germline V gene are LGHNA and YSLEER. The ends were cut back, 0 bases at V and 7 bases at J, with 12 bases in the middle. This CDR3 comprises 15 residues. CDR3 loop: CASSQELGLVEKLFF. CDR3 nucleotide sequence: TGCGCCAGCAGCCAAGAGTTGGGGTTGGTTGAAAAACTGTTTTTT.

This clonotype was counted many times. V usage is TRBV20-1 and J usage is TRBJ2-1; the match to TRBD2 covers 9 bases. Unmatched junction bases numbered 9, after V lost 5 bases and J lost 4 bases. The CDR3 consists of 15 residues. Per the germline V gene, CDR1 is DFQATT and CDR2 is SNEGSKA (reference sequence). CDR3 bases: TGCAGTGCTTGCGACGCGGGAGGGTTGTACAATGAGCAGTTCTTC. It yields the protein CSACDAGGLYNEQFF.

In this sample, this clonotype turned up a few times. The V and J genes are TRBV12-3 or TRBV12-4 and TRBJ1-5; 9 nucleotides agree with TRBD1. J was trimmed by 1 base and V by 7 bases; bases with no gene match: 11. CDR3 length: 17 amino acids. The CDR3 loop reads CASTLDTTGGSNQPQHF. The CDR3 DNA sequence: TGTGCCAGCACCCTAGACACGACAGGGGGAAGCAATCAGCCCCAGCATTTT.